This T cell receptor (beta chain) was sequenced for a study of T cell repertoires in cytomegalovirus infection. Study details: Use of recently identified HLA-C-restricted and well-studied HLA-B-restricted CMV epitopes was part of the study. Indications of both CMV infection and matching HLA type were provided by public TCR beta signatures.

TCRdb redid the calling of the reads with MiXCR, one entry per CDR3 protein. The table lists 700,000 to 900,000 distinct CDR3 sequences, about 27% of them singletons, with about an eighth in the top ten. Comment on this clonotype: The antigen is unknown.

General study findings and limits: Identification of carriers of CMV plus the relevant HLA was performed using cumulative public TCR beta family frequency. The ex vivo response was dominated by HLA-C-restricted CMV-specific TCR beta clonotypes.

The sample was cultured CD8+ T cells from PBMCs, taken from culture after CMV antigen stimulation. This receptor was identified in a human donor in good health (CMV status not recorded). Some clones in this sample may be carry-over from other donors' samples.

CDR3 DNA sequence: TGTGCCAGCAGCCCCTCGGGGCATACTAATGAAAAACTGTTTTTT. It specifies CASSPSGHTNEKLFF. The chain joins TRBV7-9 to TRBJ1-4, with D perhaps TRBD1 (5 bases). CDR1 is SEHNR and CDR2 is FQNEAQ in the germline V gene (reference sequence). CDR3 length equals 15 residues. V was pared by 5 bases and J by 2 bases, with 12 bases between.